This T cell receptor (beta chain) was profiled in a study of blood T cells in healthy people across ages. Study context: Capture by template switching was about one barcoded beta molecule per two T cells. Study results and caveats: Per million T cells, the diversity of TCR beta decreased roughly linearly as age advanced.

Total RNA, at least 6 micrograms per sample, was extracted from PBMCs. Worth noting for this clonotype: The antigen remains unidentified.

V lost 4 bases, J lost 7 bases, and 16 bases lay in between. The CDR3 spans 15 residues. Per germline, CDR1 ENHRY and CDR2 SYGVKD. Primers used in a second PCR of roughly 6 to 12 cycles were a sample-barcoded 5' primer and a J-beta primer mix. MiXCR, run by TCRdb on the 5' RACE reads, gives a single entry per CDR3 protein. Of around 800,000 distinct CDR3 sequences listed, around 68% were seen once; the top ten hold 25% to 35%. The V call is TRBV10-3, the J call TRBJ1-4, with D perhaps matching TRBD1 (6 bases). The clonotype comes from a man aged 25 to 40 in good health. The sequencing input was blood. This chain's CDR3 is CAISVTDRTGEKLFF. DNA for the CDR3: TGTGCCATCAGTGTTACAGACAGGACCGGTGAAAAACTGTTTTTT.